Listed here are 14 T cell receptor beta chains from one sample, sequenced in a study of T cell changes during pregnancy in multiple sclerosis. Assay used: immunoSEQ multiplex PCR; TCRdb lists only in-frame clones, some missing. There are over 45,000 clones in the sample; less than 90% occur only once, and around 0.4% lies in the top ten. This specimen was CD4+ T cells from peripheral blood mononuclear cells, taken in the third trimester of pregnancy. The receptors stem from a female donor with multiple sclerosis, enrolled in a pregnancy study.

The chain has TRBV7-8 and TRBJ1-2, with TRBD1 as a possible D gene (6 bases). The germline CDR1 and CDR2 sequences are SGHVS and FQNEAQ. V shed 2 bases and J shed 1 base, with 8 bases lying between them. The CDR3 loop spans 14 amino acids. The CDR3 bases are TGTGCCAGCAGCTTACAGGGGATTAACTATGGCTACACCTTC. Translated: CASSLQGINYGYTF.

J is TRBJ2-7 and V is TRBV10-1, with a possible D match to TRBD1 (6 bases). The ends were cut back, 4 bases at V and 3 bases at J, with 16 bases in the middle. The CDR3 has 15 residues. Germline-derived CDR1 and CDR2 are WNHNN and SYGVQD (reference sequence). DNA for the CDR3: TGCGCCAGCAGTGGACGGGCGGCAGGGGTCTACGAGCAGTACTTC. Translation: CASSGRAAGVYEQYF.

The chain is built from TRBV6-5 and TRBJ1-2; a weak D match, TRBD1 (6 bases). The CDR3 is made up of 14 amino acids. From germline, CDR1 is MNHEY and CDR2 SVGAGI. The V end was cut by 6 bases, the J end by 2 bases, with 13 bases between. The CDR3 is CASRLEGGNYGYTF. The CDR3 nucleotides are TGTGCCAGCAGGCTTGAGGGGGGGAACTATGGCTACACCTTC.

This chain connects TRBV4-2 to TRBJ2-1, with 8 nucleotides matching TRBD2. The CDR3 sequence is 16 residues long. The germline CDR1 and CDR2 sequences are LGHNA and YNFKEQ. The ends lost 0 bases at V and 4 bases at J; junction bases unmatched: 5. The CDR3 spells CASSQDKLAEYNEQFF. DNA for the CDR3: TGTGCCAGCAGCCAAGATAAACTAGCGGAGTACAATGAGCAGTTCTTC.

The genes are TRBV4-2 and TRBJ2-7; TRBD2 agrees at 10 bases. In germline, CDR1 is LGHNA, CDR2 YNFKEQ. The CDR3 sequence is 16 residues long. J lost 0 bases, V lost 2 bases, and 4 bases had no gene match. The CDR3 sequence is CASSQYSSGSSYEQYF. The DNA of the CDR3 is TGTGCCAGCAGCCAATATTCTAGCGGGAGCTCCTACGAGCAGTACTTC.

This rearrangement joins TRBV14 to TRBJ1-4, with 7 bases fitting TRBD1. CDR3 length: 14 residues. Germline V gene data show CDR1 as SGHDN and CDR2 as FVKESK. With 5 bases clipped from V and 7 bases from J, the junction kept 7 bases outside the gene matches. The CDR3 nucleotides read TGTGCCAGCAGCTTGGGACAGATGGGTGAAAAACTGTTTTTT. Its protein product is CASSLGQMGEKLFF.

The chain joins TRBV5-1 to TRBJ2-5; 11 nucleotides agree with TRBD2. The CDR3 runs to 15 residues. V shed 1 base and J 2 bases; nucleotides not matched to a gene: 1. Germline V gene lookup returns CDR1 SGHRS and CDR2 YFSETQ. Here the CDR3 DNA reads TGCGCCAGCAGCTTGCTAGCGGGGGGACAAGAGACCCAGTACTTC. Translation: CASSLLAGGQETQYF.

For the CDR3, the DNA is TGTGCCAGCAGCCTAGGACTAGCGGGGGCGGTTCAGTACTTC. Amino acid sequence: CASSLGLAGAVQYF. This sequence joins TRBV7-3 and TRBJ2-4; 13 positions agree with TRBD2. Trimming at V came to 5 bases and at J to 11 bases, leaving 6 bases not matched to a gene. Germline loops: CDR1 SGHTA, CDR2 FQGTGA. The CDR3 has 14 amino acids.

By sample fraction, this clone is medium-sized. CDR3: CSARPRTEAFF. The CDR3, as DNA: TGCAGTGCTAGGCCACGGACTGAAGCTTTCTTT. V usage is TRBV20-1 and J usage is TRBJ1-1; no definite D call. V was shortened by 3 bases and J by 5 bases, with 7 bases between the two germline ends. This CDR3 contains 11 residues. Germline CDR1 is DFQATT and CDR2 is SNEGSKA (reference sequence).

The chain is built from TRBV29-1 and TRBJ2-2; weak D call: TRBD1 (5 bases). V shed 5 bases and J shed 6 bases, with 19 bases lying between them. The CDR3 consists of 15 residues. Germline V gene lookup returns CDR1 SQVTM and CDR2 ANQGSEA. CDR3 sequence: CSVLLGAYLSGELFF. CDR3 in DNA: TGCAGCGTTCTTCTTGGGGCGTATTTGTCCGGGGAGCTGTTTTTT.

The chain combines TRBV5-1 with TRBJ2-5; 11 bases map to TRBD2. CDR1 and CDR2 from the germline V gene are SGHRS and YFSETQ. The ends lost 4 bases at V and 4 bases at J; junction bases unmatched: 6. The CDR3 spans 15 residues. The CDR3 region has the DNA TGCGCCAGCAGCCTGAATGGACTAGCGGGAGAGACCCAGTACTTC. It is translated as CASSLNGLAGETQYF.

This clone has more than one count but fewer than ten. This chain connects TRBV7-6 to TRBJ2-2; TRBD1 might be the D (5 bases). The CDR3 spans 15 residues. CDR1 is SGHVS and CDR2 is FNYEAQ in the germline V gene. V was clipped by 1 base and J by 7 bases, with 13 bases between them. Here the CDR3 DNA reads TGTGCCAGCAGCTTAGGGCAGGGTGGTATCGGGGAGCTGTTTTTT. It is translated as CASSLGQGGIGELFF.

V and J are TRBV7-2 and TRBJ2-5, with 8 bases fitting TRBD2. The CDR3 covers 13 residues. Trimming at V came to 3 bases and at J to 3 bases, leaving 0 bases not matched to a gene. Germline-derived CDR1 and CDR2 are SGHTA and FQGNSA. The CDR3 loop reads CASSFSGEETQYF. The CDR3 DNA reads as TGTGCCAGCAGCTTTAGCGGGGAAGAGACCCAGTACTTC.

This chain's CDR3 is CASSLKPGSPYEQYF. The CDR3 DNA sequence: TGTGCCAGCAGTCTTAAGCCTGGTAGCCCCTACGAGCAGTACTTC. The chain combines TRBV27 with TRBJ2-7; the D is unclear. V was cut by 5 bases and J by 2 bases, with 16 bases left in between. Germline V gives CDR1 MNHEY, CDR2 SMNVEV (reference sequence). The CDR3 is 15 amino acids.